This paragraph reports one TCR beta chain. Memory CD4+ cells were the fraction left after CD45RA+ naive selection. The CDR3 covers 14 residues. The germline gives CDR1 MGHRA, CDR2 YSYEKL. V shed 4 bases and J shed 6 bases, with 15 bases lying between them. These data belong to a study of shared clonotypes between healthy human individuals. Execution of the assay was at deep level. Original handling: ImmunoSEQ gave junction-only sequences without quality scores, so filtering differed. Sequencing was performed with immunoSEQ multiplex PCR; in TCRdb, only in-frame clones are kept and a portion is missing. V, J and clone size reflect that table, while D and trimming were determined from the DNA. The repertoire consists of some 900,000 clones, with 76% occurring once and the leading ten covering around 1.5%.

The sample consisted of memory CD4+ T cells sorted from blood. Subset in this sample: CD45RA-negative fraction. The clonotype originates from a man between 18 and 35 years old in good health. The chain joins TRBV4-1 to TRBJ1-1; a possible D gene is TRBD1 (5 bases). In DNA form, the CDR3 reads TGCGCCAGCAGCCCCAGACTGGTGGGGGCTGAAGCTTTCTTT. Amino acid sequence: CASSPRLVGAEAFF.